These 10 T cell receptor beta chains were sequenced from one sample in a study of neurological immune-mediated disorders (dated by TCRdb to about 2019). The library was built by means of 5' RACE. The sequencer listed for this sample is Illumina HiSeq 2500. Using fastp at Q25 and MiXCR, TCRdb reprocessed the public reads and kept productive beta chains. Identical CDR3 protein sequences are pooled into one entry, listed with their most common genes and DNA. The sample data list tens of thousands of distinct CDR3 sequences, and around a tenth of these were observed just once. The top ten clonotypes cover 3.5% to 4% of the sample. Specimen: CD4+ T cells from blood. All receptors derive from a woman aged 25 to 39 with HTLV-1-associated myelopathy (HAM/TSP).

This clonotype was seen at least ten times. This chain joins TRBV5-1 and TRBJ2-2, with a weak D call TRBD2 (5 bases). Germline loops: CDR1 SGHRS, CDR2 YFSETQ. The germline V and J ends were trimmed by 0 bases and 8 bases, with 11 bases remaining between them. The CDR3 covers 14 residues. The CDR3, as DNA: TGCGCCAGCAGCTTGGGCGAGCGGTCTGGGGAGCTGTTTTTT. It encodes CASSLGERSGELFF.

At least ten counts were recorded for this clonotype. The V and J genes are TRBV10-2 and TRBJ1-5; D unresolved. The length of the CDR3 is 18 residues. Trimming stripped 0 bases from V and 4 bases from J, with 19 bases between. Per germline, CDR1 WSHSY and CDR2 SAAADI. CDR3 DNA: TGCGCCAGCAGTGAGTCTCATCTCGTCGCCAGAGCTAATCAGCCCCAGCATTTT. Its protein product is CASSESHLVARANQPQHF.

V and J are TRBV28 and TRBJ1-5; D gene uncertain. CDR1 MDHEN and CDR2 SYDVKM come from the germline V gene. V lost 10 bases to trimming and J lost 0 bases, with 13 bases between them. CDR3 length: 14 residues. This CDR3 reads CAISPSSSNQPQHF. CDR3 coding DNA: TGTGCCATCAGCCCTTCGAGTAGCAATCAGCCCCAGCATTTT. Filled out from reference TRBV28 and TRBJ1-5, the complete variable domain reads DVKVTQSSRYLVKRTGEKVFLECVQDMDHENMFWYRQDPGLGLRLIYFSYDVKMKEKGDIPEGYSVSREKKERFSLILESASTNQTSMYLCAISPSSSNQPQHFGDGTRLSIL.

At least ten counts were recorded for this clonotype. The rearrangement uses TRBV7-8 and TRBJ1-2; TRBD1 matches at 8 bases. This CDR3 region has 13 residues. Germline trimming cut 5 bases from V and 8 bases from J; bases unmatched to any gene: 7. The germline V gene encodes CDR1 SGHVS and CDR2 FQNEAQ. Here the CDR3 DNA reads TGTGCCAGCAGCACGGACAGGGTTAAGGGCTACACCTTC. Translation: CASSTDRVKGYTF.

In its sample, this clonotype was seen many times. The chain carries TRBV20-1 and TRBJ2-3; 12 bases map to TRBD1. CDR1 and CDR2 (germline): DFQATT, SNEGSKA (reference sequence). The ends lost 5 bases at V and 1 base at J; junction bases unmatched: 7. The CDR3 has 16 amino acids. CDR3 nucleotides: TGCAGTGCTTCGGGACAGGGGGCCTCTCGCACAGATACGCAGTATTTT. This translates into CSASGQGASRTDTQYF.

This clonotype was recorded many times. The chain recombines TRBV18 with TRBJ1-5, with 11 bases that match TRBD1. The CDR3 sequence is 15 residues long. Looked up from germline, CDR1 is KGHSH and CDR2 is LQKENI. J gave up 3 bases and V 5 bases, and 3 bases lay outside the gene matches. This CDR3 reads CASSRTGGDNQPQHF. The CDR3, as DNA: TGTGCCAGCTCAAGGACAGGGGGCGACAATCAGCCCCAGCATTTT.

This clonotype was seen at least ten times. The chain has TRBV27 and TRBJ1-4; 9 bases are shared with TRBD1. The length of the CDR3 is 15 residues. Trimming cost V 1 base and J 5 bases; bases outside gene matches: 2. Germline V gene data show CDR1 as MNHEY and CDR2 as SMNVEV (reference sequence). CDR3 region: CASSLLGQGNEKLFF. The CDR3 DNA sequence: TGTGCCAGCAGTTTATTGGGACAGGGAAATGAAAAACTGTTTTTT.

The rearrangement joins TRBV7-2 to TRBJ1-1; a possible D gene is TRBD1 (5 bases). Germline V gives CDR1 SGHTA, CDR2 FQGNSA. Trimming took 3 bases from V and 7 from J, leaving 18 bases between them. The CDR3 is 15 amino acids. CDR3 in amino acids: CASSFKGIKSGEAFF. CDR3 DNA: TGTGCCAGCAGCTTCAAGGGGATCAAATCCGGTGAAGCTTTCTTT.

The chain joins TRBV12-3 or TRBV12-4 to TRBJ1-1, with 7 bases identical to TRBD1. This CDR3 has 14 residues. V lost 5 bases and J lost 4; bases outside the gene matches: 7. In DNA, the CDR3 is TGTGCCAGCAGTGCACAGGGGAAGATCACTGAAGCTTTCTTT. Its translation is CASSAQGKITEAFF.

This clonotype was detected ten times or more. CDR3 sequence reads: CSVGTSGKSAEAFF. DNA for the CDR3: TGCAGCGTTGGAACGTCGGGGAAATCAGCTGAAGCTTTCTTT. V usage is TRBV29-1 and J usage is TRBJ1-1; D is unclear. V was trimmed by 4 bases and J by 6 bases, leaving 18 bases between them. Per the germline V gene, CDR1 is SQVTM and CDR2 is ANQGSEA. This CDR3 has 14 amino acids.